A single sample gave rise to the 7 T cell receptor beta chains below, sequenced in a study of blood T cell repertoires in COVID-19. Assay: immunoSEQ multiplex PCR; the TCRdb copy retains only in-frame clones and omits some. The data hold approximately 230,000 clones, with about nine tenths observed a single time. Material: PBMCs or T cells enriched from blood (not recorded which). These receptors all stem from a man aged 18 to 30 who had recovered from COVID-19.

V usage is TRBV5-1 and J usage is TRBJ1-6, with 7 bases matching TRBD1. V dropped 0 bases and J dropped 5; count of bases not matched to a gene: 5. Germline V gene data show CDR1 as SGHRS and CDR2 as YFSETQ. This CDR3 is 16 amino acids long. The CDR3 spells CASSLGSGQNNSPLHF. The CDR3 DNA reads TGCGCCAGCAGCTTGGGTTCGGGACAGAATAATTCACCCCTCCACTTT.

This sequence joins TRBV2 and TRBJ1-5; maybe TRBD1 (5 bases). Deletions cut 11 bases from V and 4 bases from J, with 18 bases between. The CDR3 covers 14 residues. Germline-derived CDR1 and CDR2 are SNHLY and FYNNEI. This chain's CDR3 is CAGGAGPGNQPQHF. CDR3 DNA sequence: TGTGCCGGTGGGGCAGGGCCTGGGAATCAGCCCCAGCATTTT.

The chain is built from TRBV5-4 and TRBJ2-1; no definite D call. The CDR3 covers 15 residues. Trimming removed 4 bases at V and 0 bases at J, with 11 bases between. In germline, CDR1 is SGHNT, CDR2 YYREEE (reference sequence). Here the CDR3 DNA reads TGTGCCAGCAGCCCCGAACCCAGCTCCTACAATGAGCAGTTCTTC. This translates into CASSPEPSSYNEQFF.

The chain carries TRBV7-9 and TRBJ2-5; 8 positions match TRBD1. The ends lost 4 bases at V and 1 base at J; junction bases unmatched: 5. This CDR3 contains 15 residues. CDR1 is SEHNR, CDR2 FQNEAQ, per germline (reference sequence). The CDR3 DNA is TGTGCCAGCAGCTCGGAGACAGGGGCCCAAGAGACCCAGTACTTC. Translating it yields CASSSETGAQETQYF.

The V call is TRBV3-1 (or the pseudogene TRBV3-2), the J call TRBJ2-5, with TRBD2 identical over 9 bases. V dropped 1 base and J dropped 2; count of bases not matched to a gene: 2. CDR1 and CDR2 (germline): LGHDT, YNNKEL (reference sequence). The CDR3 is made up of 15 amino acids. CDR3: CASSQALAGQETQYF. CDR3 DNA sequence: TGTGCCAGCAGCCAAGCTCTAGCGGGGCAAGAGACCCAGTACTTC.

In this sample, this clone turned up once. The J gene is TRBJ2-7, the V gene TRBV27; 7 bases are a match to TRBD1. This CDR3 has 14 amino acids. CDR1 and CDR2 (germline): MNHEY, SMNVEV (reference sequence). The V and J ends lost 4 bases and 3 bases, in that order; junction bases with no gene match: 6. Here the CDR3 DNA reads TGTGCCAGCAGTTCACCCGACAGGGACTACGAGCAGTACTTC. Its protein is CASSSPDRDYEQYF.

This clone was found once. V gene TRBV5-8 combines with J gene TRBJ1-5; maybe TRBD1 (6 bases). Germline loops: CDR1 SGHTS, CDR2 YDEGEE. V lost 2 bases, J lost 2 bases, and 8 bases lay in between. This CDR3 region has 14 residues. In DNA form, the CDR3 reads TGTGCCAGCAGCTTCCGACAGGGCAATCAGCCCCAGCATTTT. Encoded protein: CASSFRQGNQPQHF.